What follows is one TCR beta chain and its context. Its antigen is not yet known. No per-base quality is available; no much larger clone lies one base away. There are 15 amino acids in the CDR3, from cysteine to phenylalanine inclusive. Of the read, only the CDR3 DNA is kept; its 45 bases are in frame from base 1. CDR1 and CDR2, looked up from the germline V gene, are SGDLS and YYNGEE. Trimming removed 4 bases from V and 7 bases from J, leaving 17 bases between the germline ends. TCRbeta CDR3 regions were amplified from genomic DNA by means of the immunoSEQ Assay, a bias-controlled multiplex PCR. Concerning the study's data processing: The number of nucleated cells in each sample was estimated from the amplification of reference gene primers within the assay. To quantify the absolute abundance of each unique TCRbeta CDR3 rearrangement, sequence reads were collapsed and filtered. For each sample, productive Simpson clonality was calculated by taking the square root of Simpson's diversity index across productive rearrangements. This is the immuneACCESS table as TCRdb keeps it, with only in-frame sequences that have V and J called. A part of the clones is gone; compared with another copy, unresolved V genes explain less than half, and the rest is unexplained. V and J calls and clone size are those listed in that table; D and trimming were worked out from the DNA. Within this sample are around 120,000 clones, with over 80% of them counted one time only. The top ten constitute roughly 30% of the sample.

Collaborating institutions collected whole blood in K2EDTA tubes following their own protocols. Collaborator samples were shipped for TCRbeta analysis as frozen whole blood, isolated PBMCs, or DNA extracted from either sample type. The record originates from a study of blood T cell repertoires in COVID-19 (dated by TCRdb to 2019 to 2021). Context from the whole study: Collaborator samples came from the United States, Italy and Spain and covered acute and convalescent phases of COVID-19. The prospective study material was composed of cDNA or gDNA derived from T cells, B-cell-depleted T cells, or PBMCs. Sample metadata almost always included a de-identified subject ID, COVID-19 status, age in years and sex. Subjects who had been exposed to COVID-19, were actively infected with it, or had recovered from it provided the deeply sampled blood TCRbeta repertoires that made up the dataset. The samples were drawn from two sources: the first 160 participants of the ongoing ImmuneRACE study, and 1,254 subjects contributed by 6 global collaborators. The repertoires were released in a freely available public database intended as a resource for research on the immune response to SARS-CoV-2. Where available, HLA class I and class II types were obtained from metadata supplied by the sample provider rather than from assay-based typing.

Results and caveats for the whole study, not just this receptor: The amount of clinical and demographic metadata varied by source and participant and was provided uncurated.

This sequence originates from a woman aged 70-85 years with acute or convalescent COVID-19. The sample comprised peripheral blood. The rearranged segments are TRBV9 and TRBJ2-2, and the D gene may be TRBD2, 6 bases matching. The sequenced DNA is TGTGCCAGCAGCTCTCGGTCGGGGGTAGGCGGGGAGCTGTTTTTT. It translates as CASSSRSGVGGELFF.